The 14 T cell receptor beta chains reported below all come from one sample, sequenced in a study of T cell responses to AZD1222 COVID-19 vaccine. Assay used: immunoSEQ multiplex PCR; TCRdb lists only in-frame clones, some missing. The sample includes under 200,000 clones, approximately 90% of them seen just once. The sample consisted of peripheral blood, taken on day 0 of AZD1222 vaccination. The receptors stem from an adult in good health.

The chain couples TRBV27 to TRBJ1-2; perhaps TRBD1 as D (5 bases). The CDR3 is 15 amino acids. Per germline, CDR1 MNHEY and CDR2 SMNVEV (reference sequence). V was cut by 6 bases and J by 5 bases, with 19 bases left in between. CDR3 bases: TGTGCCAGCAGCACCACCGGGACCGGCAATTATGGCTACACCTTC. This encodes CASSTTGTGNYGYTF.

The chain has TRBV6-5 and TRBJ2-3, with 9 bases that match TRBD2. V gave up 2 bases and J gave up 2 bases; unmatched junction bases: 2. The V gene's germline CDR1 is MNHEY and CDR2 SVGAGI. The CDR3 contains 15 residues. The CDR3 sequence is CASSYERGATDTQYF. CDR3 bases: TGTGCCAGCAGTTACGAGCGGGGGGCCACAGATACGCAGTATTTT.

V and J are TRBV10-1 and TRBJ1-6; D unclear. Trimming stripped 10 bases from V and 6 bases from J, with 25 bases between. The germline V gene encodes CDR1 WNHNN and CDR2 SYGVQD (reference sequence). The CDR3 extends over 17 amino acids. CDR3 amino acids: CATSHRSPATSNSPLHF. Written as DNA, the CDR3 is TGCGCCACGTCCCACCGGTCCCCAGCAACGAGTAATTCACCCCTCCACTTT.

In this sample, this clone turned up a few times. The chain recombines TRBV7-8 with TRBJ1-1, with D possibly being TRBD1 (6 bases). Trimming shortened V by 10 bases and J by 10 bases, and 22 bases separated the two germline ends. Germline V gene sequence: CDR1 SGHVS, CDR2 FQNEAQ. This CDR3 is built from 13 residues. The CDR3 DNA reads TGTGCCACGGACAGCCTCGGGCCGGATGCAGCTTTCTTT. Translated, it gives CATDSLGPDAAFF.

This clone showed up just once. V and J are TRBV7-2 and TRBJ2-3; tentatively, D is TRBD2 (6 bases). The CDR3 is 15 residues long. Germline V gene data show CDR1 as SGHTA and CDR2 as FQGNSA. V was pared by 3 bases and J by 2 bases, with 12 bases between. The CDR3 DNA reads TGTGCCAGCAGCTTGAGGCGGGGATTCACAGATACGCAGTATTTT. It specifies CASSLRRGFTDTQYF.

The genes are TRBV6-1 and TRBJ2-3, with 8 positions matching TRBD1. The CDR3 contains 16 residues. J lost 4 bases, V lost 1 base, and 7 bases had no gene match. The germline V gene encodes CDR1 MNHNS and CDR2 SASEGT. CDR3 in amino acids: CASSEVSGGVADTQYF. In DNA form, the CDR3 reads TGTGCCAGCAGTGAAGTATCAGGGGGCGTCGCAGATACGCAGTATTTT.

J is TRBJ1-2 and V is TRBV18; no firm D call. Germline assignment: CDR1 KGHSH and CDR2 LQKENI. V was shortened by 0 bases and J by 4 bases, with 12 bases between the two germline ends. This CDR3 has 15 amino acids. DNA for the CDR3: TGTGCCAGCTCACCACCGCAGGAATCGGTCTATGGCTACACCTTC. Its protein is CASSPPQESVYGYTF.

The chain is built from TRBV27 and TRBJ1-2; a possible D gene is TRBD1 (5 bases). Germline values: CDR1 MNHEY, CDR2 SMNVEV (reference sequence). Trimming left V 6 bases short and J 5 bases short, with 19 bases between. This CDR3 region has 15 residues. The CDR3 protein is CASSPRRGAGYGYTF. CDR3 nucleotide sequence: TGTGCCAGCAGCCCTAGGAGGGGCGCTGGGTATGGCTACACCTTC.

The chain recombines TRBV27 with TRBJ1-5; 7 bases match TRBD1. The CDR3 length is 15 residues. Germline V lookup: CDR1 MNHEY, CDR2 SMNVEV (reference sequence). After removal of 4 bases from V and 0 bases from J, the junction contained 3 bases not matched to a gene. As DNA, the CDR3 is TGTGCCAGCAGTTCGCAGGGGGTTAGCAATCAGCCCCAGCATTTT. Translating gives CASSSQGVSNQPQHF.

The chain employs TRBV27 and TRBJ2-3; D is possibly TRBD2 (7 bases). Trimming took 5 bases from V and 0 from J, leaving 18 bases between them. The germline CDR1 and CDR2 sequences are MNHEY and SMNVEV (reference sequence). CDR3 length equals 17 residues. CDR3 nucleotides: TGTGCCAGCAGTCCCCAGAGGGGGGGGGCGAGCACAGATACGCAGTATTTT. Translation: CASSPQRGGASTDTQYF.

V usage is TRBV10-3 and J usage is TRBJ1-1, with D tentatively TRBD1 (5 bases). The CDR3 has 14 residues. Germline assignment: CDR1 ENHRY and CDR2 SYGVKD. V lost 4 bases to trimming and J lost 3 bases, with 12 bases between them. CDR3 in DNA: TGTGCCATCAGTGTAAGGCAGGGTGACACTGAAGCTTTCTTT. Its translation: CAISVRQGDTEAFF.

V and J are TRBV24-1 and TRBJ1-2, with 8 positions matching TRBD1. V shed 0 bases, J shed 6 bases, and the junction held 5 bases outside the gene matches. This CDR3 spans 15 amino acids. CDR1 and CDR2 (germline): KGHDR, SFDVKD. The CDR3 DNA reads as TGTGCCACCAGTGATTTGGGACAGGGCTTCAATGGCTACACCTTC. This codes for CATSDLGQGFNGYTF.

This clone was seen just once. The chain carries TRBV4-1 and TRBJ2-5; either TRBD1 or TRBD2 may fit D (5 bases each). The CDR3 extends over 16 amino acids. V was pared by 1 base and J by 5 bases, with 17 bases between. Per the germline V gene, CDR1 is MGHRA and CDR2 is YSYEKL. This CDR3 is CASSQVSTGTGETQYF. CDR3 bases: TGCGCCAGCAGCCAAGTTTCTACCGGGACGGGGGAGACCCAGTACTTC.

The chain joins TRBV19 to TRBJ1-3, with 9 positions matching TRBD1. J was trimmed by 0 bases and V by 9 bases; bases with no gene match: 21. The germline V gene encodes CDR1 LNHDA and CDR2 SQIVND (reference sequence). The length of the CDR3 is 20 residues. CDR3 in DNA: TGTGCCAGGCATCACCTCTCTGGACAGGGGCAAACGTACTCTGGAAACACCATATATTTT. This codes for CARHHLSGQGQTYSGNTIYF.